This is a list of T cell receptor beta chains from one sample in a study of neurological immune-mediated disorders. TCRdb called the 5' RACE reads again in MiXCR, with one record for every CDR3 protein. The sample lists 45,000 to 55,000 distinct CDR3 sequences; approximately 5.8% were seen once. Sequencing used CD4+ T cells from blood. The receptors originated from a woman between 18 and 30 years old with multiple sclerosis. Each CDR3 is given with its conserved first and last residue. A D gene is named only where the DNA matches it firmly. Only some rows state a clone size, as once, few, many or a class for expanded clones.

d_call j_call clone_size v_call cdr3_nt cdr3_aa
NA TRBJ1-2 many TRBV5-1 TGCGCCAGCAGCTTGACGGGTGCTGCCGCTAGATCCTCCGGCGGCTACACCTTC CASSLTGAAARSSGGYTF
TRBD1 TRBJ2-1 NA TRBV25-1 TGTGCCAGCAGTGGGGACAGGGCCAATGAGCAGTTCTTC CASSGDRANEQFF
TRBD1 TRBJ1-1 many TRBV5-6 TGTGCCAGCAGCCGGGACAGAAACACTGAAGCTTTCTTT CASSRDRNTEAFF
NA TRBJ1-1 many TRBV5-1 TGCGCCAGCAGAGAATCGATTCAGGGTCCGGGCACTGAAGCTTTCTTT CASRESIQGPGTEAFF
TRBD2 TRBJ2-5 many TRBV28 TGTGCCAGCAGTTTGACTTGGACTAGCAGCCAAGAGACCCAGTACTTC CASSLTWTSSQETQYF
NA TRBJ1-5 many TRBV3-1 TGTGCCAGCAGCCAGGCATGGGATCAGCCCCAGCATTTT CASSQAWDQPQHF
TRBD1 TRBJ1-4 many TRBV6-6 TGTGCCAGCAGTGACACAGGGGCGCCCAATGAAAAACTGTTTTTT CASSDTGAPNEKLFF
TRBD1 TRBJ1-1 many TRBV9 TGTGCCAGCAGCGACCGGACAGGGAACACTGAAGCTTTCTTT CASSDRTGNTEAFF
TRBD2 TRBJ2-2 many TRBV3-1 TGTGCCAGCAGCCAACCCGGGACTAGCGGACAGAACACCGGGGAGCTGTTTTTT CASSQPGTSGQNTGELFF
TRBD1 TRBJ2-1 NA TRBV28 TGTGCCAGCCGGGACAGGGAGGCGGGGTTCTACAATGAGCAGTTCTTC CASRDREAGFYNEQFF
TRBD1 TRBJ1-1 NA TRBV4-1 TGCGCCAGCAGCCAAGTACAGGGGAGCTCTGAAGCTTTCTTT CASSQVQGSSEAFF
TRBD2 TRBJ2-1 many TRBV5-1 TGCGCCAGCGCCGGGACTAGCGGGGGGGCGAACAATGAGCAGTTCTTC CASAGTSGGANNEQFF
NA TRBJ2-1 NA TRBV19 TGTGCCAGTAGCATATGGGACAATGAGCAGTTCTTC CASSIWDNEQFF
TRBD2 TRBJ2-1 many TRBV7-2 TGTGCCAGCAGCCCTAAGGGACTAGCGGGAGTAGAGGAGCAGTTCTTC CASSPKGLAGVEEQFF
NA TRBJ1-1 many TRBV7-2 TGTGCCAGCAGCATGCAGGGTTTAGGAGCTTTCTTT CASSMQGLGAFF
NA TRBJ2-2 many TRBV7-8 TGTGCCAGCAGCTTAGTTCAGCAAACCGGGGAGCTGTTTTTT CASSLVQQTGELFF
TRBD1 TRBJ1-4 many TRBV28 TGTGCCAGCAGTATCGGACAGGCCTACAATGAAAAACTGTTTTTT CASSIGQAYNEKLFF
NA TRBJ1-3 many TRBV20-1 TGCAGTGCTAGAGATGTCACCCGTCAGGGTATAAGAAACACCATATATTTT CSARDVTRQGIRNTIYF
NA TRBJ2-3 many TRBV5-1 TGCGCCAGCAGCTTGGGGGTACTAAGTTTCCGGGATACGCAGTATTTT CASSLGVLSFRDTQYF
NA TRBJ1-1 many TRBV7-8 TGTGCCAGCAGCTTAGTCGGTGGGACCACCAAAAACACTGAAGCTTTCTTT CASSLVGGTTKNTEAFF
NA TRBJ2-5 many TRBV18 TGTGCCAGCTCACTGGCCCAAGAGACCCAGTACTTC CASSLAQETQYF
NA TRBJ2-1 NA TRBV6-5 TGTGCCAGCACCCAATCCGTAGCGGCCTACAATGAGCAGTTCTTC CASTQSVAAYNEQFF
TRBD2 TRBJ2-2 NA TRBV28 TGTGCCAGCAAGCGGACTAGCACCGGGGAGCTGTTTTTT CASKRTSTGELFF
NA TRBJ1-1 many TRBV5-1 TGCGCCAGCAGCCGGGGGACTGACAAAGCTTTCTTT CASSRGTDKAFF
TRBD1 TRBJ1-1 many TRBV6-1 TGTGCCAGCAGTGACAGGGGGACGGACAGGGGAGCTTTCTTT CASSDRGTDRGAFF
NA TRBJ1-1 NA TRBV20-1 TGCAGTTCCTACTCAACGGGACCTCAGAACACTGAAGCTTTCTTT CSSYSTGPQNTEAFF
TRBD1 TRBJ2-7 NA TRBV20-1 TGCAGTGGCAAGGGGGCCCAGAACATCTACGAGCAGTACTTC CSGKGAQNIYEQYF
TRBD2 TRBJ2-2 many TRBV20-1 TGCAGTGCTAGGCTCGACGGGGCGGGGGGGATCACCGGGGAGCTGTTTTTT CSARLDGAGGITGELFF
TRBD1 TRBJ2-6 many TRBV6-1 TGTGCCAGCAGTGCCCCCCCCGGGACAGGGGGCTCCGGCTACGGGGCCAACGTCCTGACTTTC CASSAPPGTGGSGYGANVLTF
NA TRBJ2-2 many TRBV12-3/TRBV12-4 TGTGCCAGCAGTTCCATGGGGGGGCTCCGGGAGCTGTTTTTT CASSSMGGLRELFF
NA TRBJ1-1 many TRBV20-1 TGCAGTGCGGTGAAGGTCTTGAACACTGAAGCTTTCTTT CSAVKVLNTEAFF
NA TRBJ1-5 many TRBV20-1 TGCAGTGCCCCCGCCGGGGGCGCGGGGCAGCCCCAGCATTTT CSAPAGGAGQPQHF
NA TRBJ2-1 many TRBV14 TGTGCCAGCAGCCAAGATGGAGCGACTGAGCAGTTCTTC CASSQDGATEQFF
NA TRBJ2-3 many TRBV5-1 TGCGCCAGCAGCCCGGCCCACTCCACAGATACGCAGTATTTT CASSPAHSTDTQYF
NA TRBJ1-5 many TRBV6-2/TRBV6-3 TGTGCCAGCAGTTGGGATACTAGCAATCAGCCCCAGCATTTT CASSWDTSNQPQHF
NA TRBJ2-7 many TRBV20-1 TGCAGTGCTAGACCAAGACCCTACGAGCAGTACTTC CSARPRPYEQYF
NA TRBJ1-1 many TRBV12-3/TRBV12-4 TGTGCCAGCAGCCGCCCGGGTGCTTCCACTGAAGCTTTCTTT CASSRPGASTEAFF
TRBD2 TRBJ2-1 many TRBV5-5 TGTGCCAGCAGCTACCGGACTAGCGGGGGAGGCGCCTACAATGAGCAGTTCTTC CASSYRTSGGGAYNEQFF
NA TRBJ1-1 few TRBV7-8 TGTGCCAGCAGCCCACAGACAGGTTTGAACACTGAAGCTTTCTTT CASSPQTGLNTEAFF
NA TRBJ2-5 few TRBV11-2 TGTGCCAGCAGCTTGGCTCGCCGCCAGGGTGACCAGTACTTC CASSLARRQGDQYF
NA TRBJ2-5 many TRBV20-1 TGCAGTGCTAGGCCCCCAGCGGGCTCAGGAGAGACCCAGTACTTC CSARPPAGSGETQYF
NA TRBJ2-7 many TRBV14 TGTGCCAGCAGCCAGGCGAATACGGGGGGCGACGAGCAGTACTTC CASSQANTGGDEQYF
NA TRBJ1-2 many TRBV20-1 TGCAGTGCTAGAGTACAGACTAACTATGGCTACACCTTC CSARVQTNYGYTF
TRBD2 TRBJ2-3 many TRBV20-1 TGCAGTGCTAGAGACCCCAGCGGGAGTAGTGGCACAGATACGCAGTATTTT CSARDPSGSSGTDTQYF
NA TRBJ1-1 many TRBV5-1 TGCGCCAGCAGCTTGCAGATGAACACTGAAGCTTTCTTT CASSLQMNTEAFF
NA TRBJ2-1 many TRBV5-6 TGTGCCAGCACTAGTGGGGGCTTAAATGAGCAGTTCTTC CASTSGGLNEQFF
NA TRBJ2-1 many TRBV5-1 TGCGCCAGCAGCCCCGGGGCGGCAGGGAGCAATGAGCAGTTCTTC CASSPGAAGSNEQFF
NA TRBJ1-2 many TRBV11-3 TGTGCCAGCCGACGAGGGGAACGCTACACCTTC CASRRGERYTF
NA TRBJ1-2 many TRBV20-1 TGCAGTGCTCCGAACCTAGGGGGGCTGCAACTTAACTATGGCTACACCTTC CSAPNLGGLQLNYGYTF
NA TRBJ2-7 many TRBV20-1 TGCAGTGCTAGGGGCCAGGGCGATTTGGCCTACGAGCAGTACTTC CSARGQGDLAYEQYF
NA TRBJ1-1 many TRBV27 TGTGCCAGCAGTTTATTACCGGGCACTGAAGCTTTCTTT CASSLLPGTEAFF
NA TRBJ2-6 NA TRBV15 TGTGCCACCAGCAGCCAACTAGTTACCTCTGGGGCCAACGTCCTGACTTTC CATSSQLVTSGANVLTF